The clone carrying this T cell receptor beta chain was observed once. As yet, its antigen is unknown. The entry originates in a study of T cells in Graves' hyperthyroidism and ophthalmopathy. General observations from the study: By a 13 V-J model, ophthalmopathy was set apart from stable hyperthyroidism. Most expanded thyroid clonotypes above 0.001 recurred in blood.

RNA transcripts were the template for amplifying TCR beta CDR3 regions. A first-round RT-PCR of the TCR CDR3 used the HTBI primer set. TCRdb ran MiXCR on the multiplex PCR reads and lists one entry per CDR3 protein. The table records about 290,000 distinct CDR3 sequences, roughly 15% of them present only once. This CDR3 spans 15 amino acids. Germline V CDR1 and CDR2: MDHEN, SYDVKM. Trimming removed 3 bases at V and 11 bases at J, with 17 bases between. In making diagnoses, clinical symptoms, serum thyroxine and TRAb, thyroid ultrasound and orbital computed tomography were all used. Using around 10 ml of fresh peripheral blood, PBMCs were prepared.

J is TRBJ1-6 and V is TRBV28; D perhaps matches TRBD1 (5 bases). This sequence originates from a man aged 25 to 40 with Graves' hyperthyroidism. The specimen sequenced was blood. The CDR3 sequence: CASSFMPGVLTPLHF. In DNA form, the CDR3 reads TGTGCCAGCAGTTTTATGCCGGGGGTCTTGACACCCCTCCACTTT. The whole variable domain, filled in from reference TRBV28 and TRBJ1-6, reads DVKVTQSSRYLVKRTGEKVFLECVQDMDHENMFWYRQDPGLGLRLIYFSYDVKMKEKGDIPEGYSVSREKKERFSLILESASTNQTSMYLCASSFMPGVLTPLHFGNGTRLTVT.